The T cell receptor beta chain described here comes from a study of CXCR3-negative and CXCR3-positive naive CD8 T cells. A remark on this clonotype: What it binds is unknown.

The study made its TRB cDNA libraries by 5' RACE, adding UMI labels. TCRdb reprocessed the 5' RACE reads; each CDR3 protein has one entry and no DNA is given. This sample's clone table lists around 61,000 distinct CDR3 sequences. The CDR3 runs to 13 residues. Germline V CDR1 and CDR2: MNHNS, SASEGT. Overall study findings and caveats: Memory cells differed in TRBV-TRBJ usage, but naive CXCR3-negative and CXCR3-positive cells had similar usage. PBMCs showed partially decreased CXCR3 expression after cryopreservation, and most assays used fresh PBMCs. More hydrophobic TRB CDR3s occurred in CXCR3-positive than in CXCR3-negative naive cells.

The gene calls are TRBV6-1 and TRBJ1-5; TCRdb names TRBD1, which stays unverified in the absence of DNA. The sequenced material came from naive CXCR3+ CD8+ T cells from blood. Specified subset: CD45RO-CCR7+CD27+CD95- naive CD8+ T cells expressing CXCR3 (TNR3+). The sequence came from a human donor in good health. Some clones in this sample may be carry-over from other donors' samples. The chain's CDR3 is CASSTGVNQPQHF.